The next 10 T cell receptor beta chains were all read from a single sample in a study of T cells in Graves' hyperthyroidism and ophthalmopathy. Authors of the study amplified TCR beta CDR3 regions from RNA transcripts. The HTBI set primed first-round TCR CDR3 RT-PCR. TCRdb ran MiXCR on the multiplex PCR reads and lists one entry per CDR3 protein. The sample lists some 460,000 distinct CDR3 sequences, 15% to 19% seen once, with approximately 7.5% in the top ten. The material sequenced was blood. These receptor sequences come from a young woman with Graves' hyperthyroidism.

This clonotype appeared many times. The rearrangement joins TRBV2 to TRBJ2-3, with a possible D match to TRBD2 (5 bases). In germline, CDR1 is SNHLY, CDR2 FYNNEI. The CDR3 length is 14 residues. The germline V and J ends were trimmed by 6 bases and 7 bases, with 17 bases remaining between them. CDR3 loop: CASSGGGFRNTQYF. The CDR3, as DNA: TGTGCCAGCAGCGGAGGCGGGTTCAGAAATACGCAGTATTTT.

CDR3 in amino acids: CASSYGTGVRETQYF. The DNA of the CDR3 is TGTGCCAGCAGTTACGGGACAGGGGTACGGGAGACCCAGTACTTC. The chain is built from TRBV6-5 and TRBJ2-5; 10 bases agree with TRBD1. CDR3 length equals 15 residues. Germline CDR1 reads MNHEY; CDR2 reads SVGAGI. The V segment lost 2 bases and the J segment 5 bases; nucleotides outside the gene matches: 5.

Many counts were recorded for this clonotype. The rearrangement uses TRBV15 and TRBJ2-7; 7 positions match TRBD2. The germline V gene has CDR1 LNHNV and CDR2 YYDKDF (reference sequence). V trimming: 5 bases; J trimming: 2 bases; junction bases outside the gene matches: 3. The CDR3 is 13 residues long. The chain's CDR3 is CATSPRGAYEQYF. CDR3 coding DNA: TGTGCCACCAGCCCTCGGGGGGCCTACGAGCAGTACTTC.

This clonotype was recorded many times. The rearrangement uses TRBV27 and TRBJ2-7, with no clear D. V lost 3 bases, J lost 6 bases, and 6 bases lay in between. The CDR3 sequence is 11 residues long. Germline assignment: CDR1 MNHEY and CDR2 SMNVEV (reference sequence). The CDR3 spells CASSFGGEQYF. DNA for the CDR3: TGTGCCAGCAGTTTTGGCGGCGAGCAGTACTTC.

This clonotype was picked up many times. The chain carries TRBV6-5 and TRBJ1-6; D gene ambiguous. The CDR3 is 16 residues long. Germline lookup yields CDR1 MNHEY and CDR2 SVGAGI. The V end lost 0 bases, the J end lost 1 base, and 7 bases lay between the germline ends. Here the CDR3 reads CASSYSAESYNSPLHF. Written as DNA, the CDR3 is TGTGCCAGCAGTTACTCTGCCGAATCCTATAATTCACCCCTCCACTTT.

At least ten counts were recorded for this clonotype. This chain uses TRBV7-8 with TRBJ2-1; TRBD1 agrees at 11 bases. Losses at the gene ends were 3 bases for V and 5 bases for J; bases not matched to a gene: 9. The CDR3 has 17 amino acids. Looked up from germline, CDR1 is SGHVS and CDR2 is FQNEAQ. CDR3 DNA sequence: TGTGCCAGCAGCTTTTCCCCGGGGGGACAGGGGGACAATGAGCAGTTCTTC. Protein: CASSFSPGGQGDNEQFF.

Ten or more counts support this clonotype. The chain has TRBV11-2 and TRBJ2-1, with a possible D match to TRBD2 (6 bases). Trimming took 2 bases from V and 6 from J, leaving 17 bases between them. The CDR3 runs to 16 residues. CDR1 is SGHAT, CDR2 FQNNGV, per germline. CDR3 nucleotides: TGTGCCAGCAGCTTACGGCTTGGGGAGGCGGTCAATGAGCAGTTCTTC. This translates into CASSLRLGEAVNEQFF.

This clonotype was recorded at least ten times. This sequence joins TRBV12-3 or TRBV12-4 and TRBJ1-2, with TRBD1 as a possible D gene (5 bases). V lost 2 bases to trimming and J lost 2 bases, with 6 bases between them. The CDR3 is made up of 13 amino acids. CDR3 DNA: TGTGCCAGCAGTTTAAGGGGAAACTATGGCTACACCTTC. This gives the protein CASSLRGNYGYTF.

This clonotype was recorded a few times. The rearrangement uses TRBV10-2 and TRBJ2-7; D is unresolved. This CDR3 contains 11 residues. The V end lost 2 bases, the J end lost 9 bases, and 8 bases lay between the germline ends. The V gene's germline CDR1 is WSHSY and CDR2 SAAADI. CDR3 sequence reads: CASSEISRQYF. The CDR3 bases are TGCGCCAGCAGTGAGATTAGCCGGCAGTACTTC.

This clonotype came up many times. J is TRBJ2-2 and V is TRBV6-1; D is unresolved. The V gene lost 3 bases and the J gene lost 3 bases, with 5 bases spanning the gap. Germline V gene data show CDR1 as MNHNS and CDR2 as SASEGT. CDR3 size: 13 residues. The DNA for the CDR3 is TGTGCCAGCAGTGACCTTGACACCGGGGAGCTGTTTTTT. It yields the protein CASSDLDTGELFF.